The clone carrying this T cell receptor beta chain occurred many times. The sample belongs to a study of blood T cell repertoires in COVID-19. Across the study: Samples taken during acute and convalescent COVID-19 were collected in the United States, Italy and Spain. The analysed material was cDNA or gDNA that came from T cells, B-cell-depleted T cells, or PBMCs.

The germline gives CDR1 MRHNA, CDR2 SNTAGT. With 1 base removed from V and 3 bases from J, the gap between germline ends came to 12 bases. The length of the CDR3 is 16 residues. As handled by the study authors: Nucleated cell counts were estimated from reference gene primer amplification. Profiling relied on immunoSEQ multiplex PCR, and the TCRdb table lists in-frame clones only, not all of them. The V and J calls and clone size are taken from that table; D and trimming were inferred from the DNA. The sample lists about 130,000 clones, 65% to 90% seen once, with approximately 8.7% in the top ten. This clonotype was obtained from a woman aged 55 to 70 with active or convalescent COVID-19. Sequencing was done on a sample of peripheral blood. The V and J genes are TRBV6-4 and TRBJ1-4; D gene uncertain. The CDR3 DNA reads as TGTGCCAGCAGTGACTGGCAGTCTCATTCTAATGAAAAACTGTTTTTT. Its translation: CASSDWQSHSNEKLFF.